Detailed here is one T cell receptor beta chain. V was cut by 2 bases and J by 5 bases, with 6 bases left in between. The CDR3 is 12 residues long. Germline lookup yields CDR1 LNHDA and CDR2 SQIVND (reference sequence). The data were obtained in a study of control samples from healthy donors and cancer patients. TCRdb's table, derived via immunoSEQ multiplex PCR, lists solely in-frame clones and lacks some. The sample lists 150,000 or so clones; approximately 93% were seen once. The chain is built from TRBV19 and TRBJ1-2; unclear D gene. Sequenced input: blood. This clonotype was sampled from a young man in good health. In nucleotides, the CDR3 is TGTGCCAGTAGTATAACAGAATATGGCTACACCTTC. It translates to CASSITEYGYTF. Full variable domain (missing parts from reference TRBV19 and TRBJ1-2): DGGITQSPKYLFRKEGQNVTLSCEQNLNHDAMYWYRQDPGQGLRLIYYSQIVNDFQKGDIAEGYSVSREKKESFPLTVTSAQKNPTAFYLCASSITEYGYTFGSGTRLTVV.